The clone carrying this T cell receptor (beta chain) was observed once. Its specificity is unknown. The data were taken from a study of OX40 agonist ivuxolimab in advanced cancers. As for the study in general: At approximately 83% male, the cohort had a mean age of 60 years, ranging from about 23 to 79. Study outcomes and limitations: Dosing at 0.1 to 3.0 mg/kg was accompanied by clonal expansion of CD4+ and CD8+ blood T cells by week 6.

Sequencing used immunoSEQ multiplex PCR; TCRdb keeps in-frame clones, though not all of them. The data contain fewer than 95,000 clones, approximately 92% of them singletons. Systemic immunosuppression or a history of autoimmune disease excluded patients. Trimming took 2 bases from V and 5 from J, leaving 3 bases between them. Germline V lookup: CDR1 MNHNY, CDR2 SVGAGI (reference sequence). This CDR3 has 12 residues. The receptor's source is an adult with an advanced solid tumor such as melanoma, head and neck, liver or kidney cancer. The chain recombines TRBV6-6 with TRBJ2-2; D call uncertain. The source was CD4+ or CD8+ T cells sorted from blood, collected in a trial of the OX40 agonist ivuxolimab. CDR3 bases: TGTGCCAGCAGTTACGGAACCGGGGAGCTGTTTTTT. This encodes CASSYGTGELFF.